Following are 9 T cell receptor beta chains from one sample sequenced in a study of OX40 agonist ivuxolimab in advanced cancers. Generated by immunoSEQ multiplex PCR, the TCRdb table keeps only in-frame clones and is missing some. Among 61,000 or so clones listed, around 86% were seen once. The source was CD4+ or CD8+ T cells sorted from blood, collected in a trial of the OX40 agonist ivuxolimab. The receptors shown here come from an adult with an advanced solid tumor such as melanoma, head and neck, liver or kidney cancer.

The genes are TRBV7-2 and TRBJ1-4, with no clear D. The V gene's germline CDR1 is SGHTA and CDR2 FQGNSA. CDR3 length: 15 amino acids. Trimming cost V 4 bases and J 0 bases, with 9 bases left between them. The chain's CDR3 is CASSSYTATNEKLFF. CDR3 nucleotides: TGTGCCAGCAGCTCTTACACTGCAACTAATGAAAAACTGTTTTTT.

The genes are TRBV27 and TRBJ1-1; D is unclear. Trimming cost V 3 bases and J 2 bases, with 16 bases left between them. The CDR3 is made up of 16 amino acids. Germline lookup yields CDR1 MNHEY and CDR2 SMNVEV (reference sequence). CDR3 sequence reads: CASSFSPGRANTEAFF. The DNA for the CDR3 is TGTGCCAGCAGTTTTTCCCCCGGGAGGGCAAACACTGAAGCTTTCTTT.

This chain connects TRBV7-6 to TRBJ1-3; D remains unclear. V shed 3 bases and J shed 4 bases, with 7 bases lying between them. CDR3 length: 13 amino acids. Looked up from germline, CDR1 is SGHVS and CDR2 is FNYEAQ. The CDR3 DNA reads TGTGCCAGCAGCTTCCCGACCGGAAACACCATATATTTT. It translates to CASSFPTGNTIYF.

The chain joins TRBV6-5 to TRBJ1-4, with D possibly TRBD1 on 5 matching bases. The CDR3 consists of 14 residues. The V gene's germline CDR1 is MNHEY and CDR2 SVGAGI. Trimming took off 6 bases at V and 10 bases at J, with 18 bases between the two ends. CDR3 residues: CASRRDVGYGKLFF. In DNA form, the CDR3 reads TGTGCCAGCAGGCGGGACGTGGGATATGGAAAACTGTTTTTT.

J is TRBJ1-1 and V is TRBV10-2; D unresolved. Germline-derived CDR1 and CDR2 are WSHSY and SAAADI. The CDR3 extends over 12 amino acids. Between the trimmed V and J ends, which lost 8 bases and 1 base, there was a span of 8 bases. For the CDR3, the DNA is TGCGCCAGCGGCCCAGGGAACACTGAAGCTTTCTTT. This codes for CASGPGNTEAFF.

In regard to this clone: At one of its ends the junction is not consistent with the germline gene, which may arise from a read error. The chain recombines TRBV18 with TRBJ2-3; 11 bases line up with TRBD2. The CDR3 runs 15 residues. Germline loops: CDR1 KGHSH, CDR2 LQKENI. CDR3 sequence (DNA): TGTGCCAGCTCCCCACCCCTAGCGGGGGGAAGTACGCAGTATTTT. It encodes CASSPPLAGGSTQYF.

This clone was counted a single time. The CDR3 bases are TGTGCCAGCAGCAGGGGCAGGGGGGCAACTAATGAAAAACTGTTTTTT. Protein sequence: CASSRGRGATNEKLFF. V is TRBV5-6 and J is TRBJ1-4; TRBD1 aligns across 7 bases. The CDR3 covers 16 residues. The V and J ends lost 4 bases and 0 bases, in that order; junction bases with no gene match: 6. Germline loops: CDR1 SGHDT, CDR2 YYEEEE.

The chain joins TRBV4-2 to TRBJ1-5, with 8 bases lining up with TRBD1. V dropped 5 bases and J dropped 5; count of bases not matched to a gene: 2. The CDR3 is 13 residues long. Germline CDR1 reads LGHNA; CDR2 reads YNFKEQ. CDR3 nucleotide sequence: TGTGCCAGCAGCTCACAGGGGGATCAGCCCCAGCATTTT. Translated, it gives CASSSQGDQPQHF.

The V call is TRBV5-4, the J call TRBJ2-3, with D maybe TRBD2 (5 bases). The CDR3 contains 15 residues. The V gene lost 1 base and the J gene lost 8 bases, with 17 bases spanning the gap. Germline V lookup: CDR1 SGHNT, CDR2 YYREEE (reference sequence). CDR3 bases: TGTGCCAGCAGCTTGCCTGAACGGGGAACGGGTACGCAGTATTTT. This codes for CASSLPERGTGTQYF.